This entry lists 21 T cell receptor beta chains sequenced from one sample in a study of blood T cell repertoires in COVID-19. Profiled with immunoSEQ multiplex PCR; TCRdb holds only in-frame clones, not every one. The table includes hundreds of thousands of clones, 80% to 90% detected once. Sequencing input: peripheral blood. Receptor source: a woman under 40 with active or convalescent COVID-19.

This sequence joins TRBV6-5 and TRBJ1-1; possibly TRBD1 for D (6 bases). Trimming shortened V by 6 bases and J by 6 bases, and 8 bases separated the two germline ends. The CDR3 is made up of 11 amino acids. CDR1 is MNHEY, CDR2 SVGAGI, per germline. Here the CDR3 DNA reads TGTGCCAGCAGGGCAGGGGCTGAAGCTTTCTTT. This sequence encodes CASRAGAEAFF.

V gene TRBV19 combines with J gene TRBJ1-1, with 10 bases lining up with TRBD1. Trimming took 5 bases from V and 1 from J; bases not matched to a gene: 4. Germline V CDR1 and CDR2: LNHDA, SQIVND (reference sequence). The CDR3 has 15 amino acids. The CDR3 region has the DNA TGTGCCAGTAGTTTTAGGACAGGGGGGAACACTGAAGCTTTCTTT. This gives the protein CASSFRTGGNTEAFF. The whole variable domain, filled in from reference TRBV19 and TRBJ1-1, reads DGGITQSPKYLFRKEGQNVTLSCEQNLNHDAMYWYRQDPGQGLRLIYYSQIVNDFQKGDIAEGYSVSREKKESFPLTVTSAQKNPTAFYLCASSFRTGGNTEAFFGQGTRLTVV.

V gene TRBV4-1 combines with J gene TRBJ1-2; a possible D gene is TRBD1 (5 bases). Germline values: CDR1 MGHRA, CDR2 YSYEKL. V was pared by 3 bases and J by 2 bases, with 16 bases between. The CDR3 spans 16 residues. The DNA of the CDR3 is TGCGCCAGCAGCCACCTTGGAGAATCAGGGAACTATGGCTACACCTTC. Residues: CASSHLGESGNYGYTF.

This clone was detected a few times. The chain recombines TRBV4-1 with TRBJ2-7, with 8 bases lining up with TRBD2. Germline assignment: CDR1 MGHRA and CDR2 YSYEKL. V gave up 2 bases and J gave up 2 bases; unmatched junction bases: 8. The CDR3 consists of 16 residues. The CDR3, as DNA: TGCGCCAGCAGCCAATCCCCGGGAGGGCTGGCCTACGAGCAGTACTTC. Protein sequence: CASSQSPGGLAYEQYF.

V usage is TRBV24-1 and J usage is TRBJ2-3, with TRBD2 matching over 12 bases. CDR3 length: 16 residues. Unmatched junction bases numbered 5, after V lost 4 bases and J lost 4 bases. Germline-derived CDR1 and CDR2 are KGHDR and SFDVKD. The CDR3 sequence is CATSDSSGGAPDTQYF. The CDR3, as DNA: TGTGCCACCAGTGACTCTAGCGGGGGGGCCCCAGATACGCAGTATTTT.

This clone came up a few times. The gene calls are TRBV29-1 and TRBJ1-1; D might be TRBD1 (5 bases). The CDR3 length is 15 residues. V gave up 4 bases and J gave up 1 base, with 16 bases separating them. Germline CDR1 is SQVTM and CDR2 is ANQGSEA. CDR3 sequence reads: CSVVLGSGPNTEAFF. DNA for the CDR3: TGCAGCGTTGTCCTGGGATCAGGGCCGAACACTGAAGCTTTCTTT. Filled out from reference TRBV29-1 and TRBJ1-1, the complete variable domain reads SAVISQKPSRDICQRGTSLTIQCQVDSQVTMMFWYRQQPGQSLTLIATANQGSEATYESGFVIDKFPISRPNLTFSTLTVSNMSPEDSSIYLCSVVLGSGPNTEAFFGQGTRLTVV.

This clone was counted between two and nine times. For the CDR3, the DNA is TGTGCCAGCAGTCGGACTAGCGGGACCTACGAGCAGTACTTC. Translating it yields CASSRTSGTYEQYF. The genes are TRBV7-2 and TRBJ2-7; 12 bases agree with TRBD2. Germline assignment: CDR1 SGHTA and CDR2 FQGNSA. The CDR3 contains 14 residues. Germline trimming cut 6 bases from V and 2 bases from J; bases unmatched to any gene: 2.

The V gene is TRBV10-3, the J gene TRBJ2-3; the match to TRBD2 covers 14 bases. The CDR3 consists of 15 residues. The ends lost 4 bases at V and 3 bases at J; junction bases unmatched: 0. Per the germline V gene, CDR1 is ENHRY and CDR2 is SYGVKD. CDR3: CAISGTSGGTDTQYF. CDR3 bases: TGTGCCATCAGTGGGACTAGCGGGGGGACAGATACGCAGTATTTT.

The rearrangement joins TRBV19 to TRBJ1-4; 8 bases fit TRBD1. J lost 4 bases, V lost 4 bases, and 5 bases had no gene match. Germline CDR1 reads LNHDA; CDR2 reads SQIVND (reference sequence). The CDR3 covers 15 residues. This CDR3 reads CASSSQGAVNEKLFF. The CDR3, as DNA: TGTGCCAGTAGTAGCCAGGGGGCGGTTAATGAAAAACTGTTTTTT. Full variable domain (remainder filled in from reference TRBV19 and TRBJ1-4): DGGITQSPKYLFRKEGQNVTLSCEQNLNHDAMYWYRQDPGQGLRLIYYSQIVNDFQKGDIAEGYSVSREKKESFPLTVTSAQKNPTAFYLCASSSQGAVNEKLFFGSGTQLSVL.

The chain couples TRBV10-3 to TRBJ1-2, with a weak D call TRBD1 (5 bases). Looked up from germline, CDR1 is ENHRY and CDR2 is SYGVKD. This CDR3 comprises 16 residues. The V end lost 2 bases, the J end lost 0 bases, and 13 bases lay between the germline ends. The CDR3 here is CAISEAQAISNYGYTF. The CDR3 DNA is TGTGCCATCAGTGAGGCACAGGCCATTTCTAACTATGGCTACACCTTC.

V usage is TRBV19 and J usage is TRBJ2-1; the D gene is possibly TRBD1 (5 bases). This CDR3 region has 16 residues. Trimming shortened V by 6 bases and J by 8 bases, and 23 bases separated the two germline ends. The germline V gene encodes CDR1 LNHDA and CDR2 SQIVND (reference sequence). In nucleotides, the CDR3 is TGTGCCAGTAGCCTTATAACAGGTACTTTCTGGCATGAGCAGTTCTTC. This codes for CASSLITGTFWHEQFF.

The rearrangement uses TRBV11-2 and TRBJ2-7, with D maybe TRBD2 (7 bases). Germline V gene data show CDR1 as SGHAT and CDR2 as FQNNGV. V gave up 5 bases and J gave up 2 bases, with 10 bases separating them. This CDR3 is built from 13 residues. CDR3 sequence: CASSGGATYEQYF. As DNA, the CDR3 is TGTGCCAGCAGCGGGGGGGCAACCTACGAGCAGTACTTC.

V gene TRBV19 combines with J gene TRBJ1-5; the D is unclear. The V gene's germline CDR1 is LNHDA and CDR2 SQIVND (reference sequence). V lost 10 bases, J lost 1 base, and 23 bases lay in between. This CDR3 region has 17 residues. CDR3 in DNA: TGTGCCACCCGGGATAAAACAGACTTGAAGAGCAATCAGCCCCAGCATTTT. This translates into CATRDKTDLKSNQPQHF.

This clone showed up just once. The chain employs TRBV11-2 and TRBJ1-2; weak D call: TRBD1 (6 bases). V shed 1 base and J shed 7 bases, with 19 bases lying between them. From germline, CDR1 is SGHAT and CDR2 FQNNGV. This CDR3 contains 16 residues. The CDR3 loop is CASSLGQVGPSGGYTF. CDR3 nucleotide sequence: TGTGCCAGCAGCTTAGGACAGGTGGGCCCCTCGGGTGGCTACACCTTC.

The gene calls are TRBV19 and TRBJ1-3, with 8 bases identical to TRBD1. V trimming: 5 bases; J trimming: 3 bases; junction bases outside the gene matches: 3. Germline V CDR1 and CDR2: LNHDA, SQIVND (reference sequence). CDR3 length: 14 residues. The CDR3 reads CASSRTGNGNTIYF. CDR3 nucleotides: TGTGCCAGTAGTCGGACAGGGAATGGAAACACCATATATTTT.

This sequence joins TRBV14 and TRBJ2-3; D is perhaps TRBD1 (6 bases). This CDR3 is 15 amino acids long. Trimming removed 2 bases from V and 2 bases from J, with 11 bases in between. CDR1 is SGHDN and CDR2 is FVKESK in the germline V gene. The CDR3 loop reads CASSQNRVFTDTQYF. CDR3 bases: TGTGCCAGCAGCCAAAACAGGGTTTTCACAGATACGCAGTATTTT.

This chain uses TRBV3-1 (or the pseudogene TRBV3-2) with TRBJ1-2; maybe TRBD1 (6 bases). The CDR3 runs to 15 residues. The germline V gene encodes CDR1 LGHDT and CDR2 YNNKEL (reference sequence). Trimming removed 3 bases at V and 2 bases at J, with 13 bases between. CDR3 amino acids: CASSHSDRSNYGYTF. For the CDR3, the DNA is TGTGCCAGCAGCCATTCGGACAGAAGCAACTATGGCTACACCTTC.

V usage is TRBV27 and J usage is TRBJ1-6; 9 nucleotides agree with TRBD1. CDR3 length: 15 residues. Trimming cost V 5 bases and J 7 bases; bases outside gene matches: 6. CDR1 and CDR2 (germline): MNHEY, SMNVEV (reference sequence). CDR3 in amino acids: CASSRYGQGNSPLHF. The CDR3 DNA reads as TGTGCCAGCAGTAGATACGGACAGGGGAATTCACCCCTCCACTTT.

V is TRBV3-1 (or the pseudogene TRBV3-2) and J is TRBJ1-5; 9 bases are shared with TRBD1. Unmatched junction bases numbered 6, after V lost 2 bases and J lost 7 bases. The CDR3 spans 15 residues. In germline, CDR1 is LGHDT, CDR2 YNNKEL (reference sequence). This CDR3 reads CASSQKQGASQPQHF. DNA of the CDR3: TGTGCCAGCAGCCAAAAACAGGGGGCAAGCCAGCCCCAGCATTTT.

The chain joins TRBV6-5 to TRBJ2-5, with D possibly TRBD1 on 6 matching bases. Germline lookup yields CDR1 MNHEY and CDR2 SVGAGI. The ends were cut back, 4 bases at V and 5 bases at J, with 8 bases in the middle. The CDR3 covers 12 residues. The chain's CDR3 is CASSWGRETQYF. The CDR3 region has the DNA TGTGCCAGCAGTTGGGGGCGGGAGACCCAGTACTTC.

The V and J genes are TRBV5-4 and TRBJ1-2, with 8 bases matching TRBD1. CDR1 and CDR2 (germline): SGHNT, YYREEE (reference sequence). The CDR3 spans 14 residues. V lost 4 bases to trimming and J lost 2 bases; unmatched junction nucleotides: 4. CDR3 DNA: TGTGCCAGCAGCCCGGGACAGGTGAACTATGGCTACACCTTC. It codes for CASSPGQVNYGYTF.